This passage covers 11 T cell receptor beta chains from one sample sequenced in a study of blood T cells in healthy people across ages. The second PCR ran about 6 to 12 cycles with a sample-barcoded 5' primer and J-beta primers. TCRdb passed the 5' RACE reads through MiXCR, listing each CDR3 protein once. The sample comprises about 630,000 distinct CDR3 sequences, approximately 21% of which are singletons, and under 4% rests with the top ten. Sequenced material: blood. These receptor sequences come from a man in his 70s in good health.

The V and J genes are TRBV21-1 and TRBJ2-3; the table's D call TRBD1 went unverified against the DNA. TRBV21-1 is termed a pseudogene. The CDR3 sequence is 16 residues long. CDR3 protein: CASSKVGTDITDTQYF. CDR3 in DNA: TGTGCCAGCAGCAAAGTCGGGACAGATATCACAGATACGCAGTATTTT.

With regard to this clonotype: Its ends do not fully match the called genes, so a read error is possible. The chain uses TRBV9 and TRBJ2-7, with D maybe TRBD1 (5 bases). This CDR3 is built from 13 residues. Germline loops: CDR1 SGDLS, CDR2 YYNGEE. As DNA, the CDR3 is TGCGCCAGCAGCGTAATCACAGGTTCCCAGCAGTACTTC. It is translated as CASSVITGSQQYF.

Concerning this clonotype itself: The junction departs from germline at one end; a sequencing error may be responsible. The chain employs TRBV5-1 and TRBJ1-4; possible D gene TRBD1, 5 bases. CDR1 is SGHRS, CDR2 YFSETQ, per germline. The CDR3 covers 14 residues. The CDR3 bases are TGCGCCAGCAGCTTTCAGGGACTTCAGGAAAAACTGTTCTTT. It specifies CASSFQGLQEKLFF. The full variable domain, completed using reference TRBV5-1 and TRBJ1-4, is KAGVTQTPRYLIKTRGQQVTLSCSPISGHRSVSWYQQTPGQGLQFLFEYFSETQRNKGNFPGRFSGRQFSNSRSEMNVSTLELGDSALYLCASSFQGLQEKLFFGSGTQLSVL.

This clonotype was counted only a few times. The chain has TRBV20-1 and TRBJ2-1, with 7 bases matching TRBD1. The CDR3 has 16 residues. With 2 bases clipped from V and 0 bases from J, the junction kept 7 bases outside the gene matches. Germline assignment: CDR1 DFQATT and CDR2 SNEGSKA (reference sequence). The CDR3 nucleotides read TGCAGTGCTAGAACCACAGGGGCGAGCTCCTACAATGAGCAGTTCTTC. It yields the protein CSARTTGASSYNEQFF.

This clonotype was seen only a few times. One end of the junction fails to match germline, which may point to a read error. The chain uses TRBV6-2 or TRBV6-3 and TRBJ1-2, with D uncertain. CDR1 and CDR2 (germline): MNHEY, SVGEGT. The CDR3 has 13 amino acids. CDR3 bases: TGTGCCGGCAGCCCCGACGGAAACTATGGCTACACCTTC. The encoded protein is CAGSPDGNYGYTF.

The chain employs TRBV13 and TRBJ2-5; D remains ambiguous. The CDR3 length is 14 residues. V dropped 1 base and J dropped 5 bases, with 11 bases sitting between them. Germline-derived CDR1 and CDR2 are PRHDT and FYEKMQ (reference sequence). The DNA of the CDR3 is TGTGCCAGCAGCTTAGATCAGGTCTATGAGACCCAGTACTTC. Translated, it gives CASSLDQVYETQYF.

This clonotype was observed a few times. This rearrangement joins TRBV9 to TRBJ1-5; D is undetermined. Between the trimmed V and J ends, which lost 6 bases and 6 bases, there was a span of 7 bases. Germline values: CDR1 SGDLS, CDR2 YYNGEE. The CDR3 totals 11 residues. CDR3 in amino acids: CASTTGQPQHF. The DNA of the CDR3 is TGTGCCAGCACCACCGGTCAGCCCCAGCATTTT.

The chain recombines TRBV5-1 with TRBJ2-1; D possibly uses TRBD1 or TRBD2 (5 bases each). The germline V gene has CDR1 SGHRS and CDR2 YFSETQ. V was shortened by 0 bases and J by 2 bases, with 9 bases between the two germline ends. The CDR3 consists of 15 residues. CDR3 region: CASSLVGEPYNEQFF. In DNA form, the CDR3 reads TGCGCCAGCAGCTTGGTGGGGGAGCCCTACAATGAGCAGTTCTTC.

The sample holds a few counts of this clonotype. The V and J genes are TRBV20-1 and TRBJ2-7; perhaps TRBD2 as D (6 bases). Germline lookup yields CDR1 DFQATT and CDR2 SNEGSKA (reference sequence). The CDR3 sequence is 16 residues long. The germline V and J ends were trimmed by 0 bases and 2 bases, with 17 bases remaining between them. CDR3 DNA sequence: TGCAGTGCTAGAGATTTGAAGGGGACTTATACCTACGAGCAGTACTTC. Translated, it gives CSARDLKGTYTYEQYF.

This clonotype was seen a few times. This chain connects TRBV20-1 to TRBJ2-7, with 7 bases that match TRBD1. The CDR3 is 13 amino acids. The germline gives CDR1 DFQATT, CDR2 SNEGSKA (reference sequence). J lost 0 bases, V lost 5 bases, and 4 bases had no gene match. The CDR3 here is CSARGQVSYEQYF. Here the CDR3 DNA reads TGCAGTGCTCGAGGACAGGTCTCCTACGAGCAGTACTTC.

The sample holds many counts of this clonotype. This sequence joins TRBV7-9 and TRBJ2-5; D is perhaps TRBD2 (6 bases). V was shortened by 7 bases and J by 3 bases, with 18 bases between the two germline ends. Per the germline V gene, CDR1 is SEHNR and CDR2 is FQNEAQ (reference sequence). This CDR3 comprises 15 residues. DNA for the CDR3: TGTGCCAGCAATTTCCGAAGCGGAGGGGAAGAGACCCAGTACTTC. Amino acid sequence: CASNFRSGGEETQYF.